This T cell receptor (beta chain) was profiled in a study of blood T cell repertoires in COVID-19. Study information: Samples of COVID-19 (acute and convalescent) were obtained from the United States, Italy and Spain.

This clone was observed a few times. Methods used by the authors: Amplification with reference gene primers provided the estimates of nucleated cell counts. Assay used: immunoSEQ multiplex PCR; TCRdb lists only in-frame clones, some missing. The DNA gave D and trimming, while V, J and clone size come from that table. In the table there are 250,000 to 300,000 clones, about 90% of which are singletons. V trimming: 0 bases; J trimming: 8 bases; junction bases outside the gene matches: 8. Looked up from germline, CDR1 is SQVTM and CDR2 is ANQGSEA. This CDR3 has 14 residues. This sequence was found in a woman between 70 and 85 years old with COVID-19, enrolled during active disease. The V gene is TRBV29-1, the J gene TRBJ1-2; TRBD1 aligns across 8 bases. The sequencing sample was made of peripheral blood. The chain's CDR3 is CSVEDGQGADGYTF. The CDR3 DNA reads TGCAGCGTTGAAGATGGGCAGGGGGCGGACGGCTACACCTTC. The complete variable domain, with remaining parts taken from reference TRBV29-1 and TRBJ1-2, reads SAVISQKPSRDICQRGTSLTIQCQVDSQVTMMFWYRQQPGQSLTLIATANQGSEATYESGFVIDKFPISRPNLTFSTLTVSNMSPEDSSIYLCSVEDGQGADGYTFGSGTRLTVV.